The 27 T cell receptor beta chains below were found in one sample sequenced in a study of beta chain features in type 1 diabetes. Their cognate antigens are unknown. Study conclusions and caveats: Type 1 diabetes patients had TCRB CDR3s that were shorter (moderately but significantly so) in all four CD4+ subsets.

The whole isolated RNA underwent reverse transcription, so sequencing captured expressed TCRB transcripts. Libraries were prepared by immunoSEQ multiplex PCR; TCRdb keeps only in-frame clonotypes and omits some of them. The sample carries some 370,000 clones, 9.5% to 10% recorded once. The sample comprised central memory CD4+ T cells from blood. Receptor source: a man younger than 40 with type 1 diabetes.

This clone has only a few counts. The rearrangement joins TRBV27 to TRBJ1-2; 8 positions match TRBD1. J lost 4 bases, V lost 6 bases, and 7 bases had no gene match. The length of the CDR3 is 14 residues. Per germline, CDR1 MNHEY and CDR2 SMNVEV (reference sequence). The CDR3, as DNA: TGTGCCAGCAGCCCGGACAGGGACGGCTATGGCTACACCTTC. Residues: CASSPDRDGYGYTF.

This clone was seen a few times. The chain has TRBV13 and TRBJ2-7; 8 bases agree with TRBD2. The ends lost 0 bases at V and 12 bases at J; junction bases unmatched: 10. CDR3 length: 14 residues. CDR1 is PRHDT, CDR2 FYEKMQ, per germline (reference sequence). CDR3 DNA sequence: TGTGCCAGCAGCTTAGGAGGGACTAGGGGCGTTATGTACTTC. This translates into CASSLGGTRGVMYF.

This clone has just a few counts. This chain joins TRBV11-3 and TRBJ2-1; D possibly corresponds to TRBD2 (6 bases). V was pared by 1 base and J by 7 bases, with 14 bases between. This CDR3 region has 15 residues. Germline V gives CDR1 SGHNT, CDR2 YENEEA. This CDR3 reads CASSLGTITRNEQFF. DNA of the CDR3: TGTGCCAGCAGCTTAGGGACTATAACCAGGAATGAGCAGTTCTTC.

The V call is TRBV27, the J call TRBJ2-6; 7 bases line up with TRBD2. CDR1 is MNHEY and CDR2 is SMNVEV in the germline V gene (reference sequence). The CDR3 is 17 residues long. V was pared by 5 bases and J by 0 bases, with 7 bases of the junction left unmatched. The DNA of the CDR3 is TGTGCCAGCAGTCTTGAAAGGGACTACTCTGGGGCCAACGTCCTGACTTTC. Translated: CASSLERDYSGANVLTF.

The chain combines TRBV5-1 with TRBJ2-5; TRBD1 matches 7 bases. J gave up 3 bases and V 2 bases, and 4 bases lay outside the gene matches. The germline V gene encodes CDR1 SGHRS and CDR2 YFSETQ. This CDR3 spans 14 amino acids. CDR3 nucleotides: TGCGCCAGCAGCTTACAGGGGATGGAAGAGACCCAGTACTTC. This sequence encodes CASSLQGMEETQYF.

This clone appeared a few times. The chain employs TRBV5-4 and TRBJ2-7; unclear D gene. Germline V CDR1 and CDR2: SGHNT, YYREEE (reference sequence). The CDR3 covers 14 residues. Trimming shortened V by 1 base and J by 4 bases, and 12 bases separated the two germline ends. The CDR3 bases are TGTGCCAGCAGCTTGTCTCCAGGAAGGTACGAGCAGTACTTC. Amino acid sequence: CASSLSPGRYEQYF.

This chain connects TRBV6-5 to TRBJ2-1, with TRBD2 as a possible D gene (7 bases). V was trimmed by 6 bases and J by 2 bases, leaving 14 bases between them. The CDR3 contains 15 residues. CDR1 and CDR2 from the germline V gene are MNHEY and SVGAGI. This CDR3 reads CASSPGGRPYNEQFF. The CDR3 DNA sequence: TGTGCCAGCAGCCCCGGGGGGCGTCCCTACAATGAGCAGTTCTTC.

The gene calls are TRBV4-1 and TRBJ2-7, with 7 positions matching TRBD1. The germline CDR1 and CDR2 sequences are MGHRA and YSYEKL. J gave up 8 bases and V 3 bases, and 19 bases lay outside the gene matches. The CDR3 contains 17 residues. The CDR3 protein is CASSHIFIDRARRKQYF. CDR3 DNA sequence: TGCGCCAGCAGCCACATCTTTATTGACAGGGCGCGTAGGAAGCAGTACTTC.

This clone was detected only a few times. V is TRBV6-5 and J is TRBJ1-1; the D is unclear. This CDR3 spans 13 amino acids. Looked up from germline, CDR1 is MNHEY and CDR2 is SVGAGI. Trimming removed 5 bases from V and 8 bases from J, with 15 bases in between. CDR3 sequence reads: CASSEYTALEAFF. CDR3 nucleotides: TGTGCCAGCAGTGAATACACCGCCCTCGAAGCTTTCTTT.

This clone was found a few times. The chain recombines TRBV4-1 with TRBJ2-2; 11 positions match TRBD2. Germline-derived CDR1 and CDR2 are MGHRA and YSYEKL. Losses at the gene ends were 0 bases for V and 4 bases for J; bases not matched to a gene: 10. The CDR3 has 19 amino acids. CDR3 in amino acids: CASSQDMIAGGPSTGELFF. CDR3 DNA sequence: TGCGCCAGCAGCCAAGATATGATAGCGGGAGGGCCGAGCACCGGGGAGCTGTTTTTT.

This chain uses TRBV5-8 with TRBJ2-3; D is uncertain. The CDR3 extends over 14 amino acids. The germline CDR1 and CDR2 sequences are SGHTS and YDEGEE. V was cut by 2 bases and J by 1 base, with 8 bases left in between. CDR3 in amino acids: CASSLVGRTDTQYF. The CDR3 DNA sequence: TGTGCCAGCAGCTTAGTAGGGCGCACAGATACGCAGTATTTT.

The rearrangement joins TRBV19 to TRBJ2-5; D might be TRBD1 (6 bases). The CDR3 is 15 residues long. Germline V gene lookup returns CDR1 LNHDA and CDR2 SQIVND (reference sequence). Trimming removed 6 bases at V and 5 bases at J, with 19 bases between. CDR3 nucleotides: TGTGCCAGTAGCCCTGACAGGTTCAGGAGGGAGACCCAGTACTTC. It yields the protein CASSPDRFRRETQYF.

This clone was detected only a few times. This sequence joins TRBV18 and TRBJ2-2; a weak D match, TRBD2 (6 bases). CDR1 is KGHSH and CDR2 is LQKENI in the germline V gene. Trimming left V 5 bases short and J 3 bases short, with 19 bases between. CDR3 size: 17 residues. The CDR3 spells CASSSLPGTGDTGELFF. CDR3 bases: TGTGCCAGCTCATCTTTACCCGGGACGGGAGACACCGGGGAGCTGTTTTTT.

The chain has TRBV7-2 and TRBJ2-3; possible D gene TRBD2, 5 bases. V lost 1 base, J lost 5 bases, and 13 bases lay in between. From germline, CDR1 is SGHTA and CDR2 FQGNSA. There are 15 residues in the CDR3. CDR3 in amino acids: CASSLGVSVLDTQYF. DNA of the CDR3: TGTGCCAGCAGCTTAGGGGTTAGCGTGCTAGATACGCAGTATTTT.

This clone was observed a handful of times. The chain links TRBV4-1 to TRBJ2-5; a possible D gene is TRBD1 (6 bases). CDR3 size: 14 residues. V shed 0 bases and J shed 7 bases, with 12 bases lying between them. Germline V gene lookup returns CDR1 MGHRA and CDR2 YSYEKL. The CDR3 loop is CASSQEAGVGTQYF. The CDR3 region has the DNA TGCGCCAGCAGCCAAGAAGCAGGGGTAGGGACCCAGTACTTC.

The table lists this clone with many counts. The sample carries other DNA sequences with the same CDR3. The chain has TRBV18 and TRBJ2-3; D ambiguous. V was pared by 6 bases and J by 4 bases, with 11 bases between. The CDR3 loop spans 13 amino acids. Germline assignment: CDR1 KGHSH and CDR2 LQKENI. The CDR3 sequence: CASSLGSADTQYF. CDR3 in DNA: TGTGCCAGCTCCCTGGGCTCGGCAGATACGCAGTATTTT.

This clone was seen more than once but under ten times. At the DNA level, this CDR3 is encoded by other sequences in the same sample as well. This chain joins TRBV11-2 and TRBJ2-1; D perhaps matches TRBD2 (5 bases). The germline V gene has CDR1 SGHAT and CDR2 FQNNGV. The CDR3 totals 15 residues. V shed 0 bases and J shed 0 bases, with 6 bases lying between them. CDR3 coding DNA: TGTGCCAGCAGCTTAGACAGCGGCTCCTACAATGAGCAGTTCTTC. Amino acids: CASSLDSGSYNEQFF.

This clone has just a few counts. V and J are TRBV5-1 and TRBJ1-1; maybe TRBD1 (6 bases). This CDR3 contains 14 residues. With 3 bases removed from V and 4 bases from J, the gap between germline ends came to 13 bases. In germline, CDR1 is SGHRS, CDR2 YFSETQ. The CDR3 here is CASSWDTLSTEAFF. The CDR3 DNA is TGCGCCAGCAGCTGGGACACCTTGAGCACTGAAGCTTTCTTT.

This clone occurred a few times. The V gene is TRBV5-4, the J gene TRBJ2-3; 12 bases are shared with TRBD2. The V gene's germline CDR1 is SGHNT and CDR2 YYREEE (reference sequence). CDR3 size: 16 residues. J gave up 4 bases and V 4 bases, and 7 bases lay outside the gene matches. The CDR3: CASSQTSGGRADTQYF. CDR3 coding DNA: TGTGCCAGCAGCCAGACTAGCGGGGGCAGGGCAGATACGCAGTATTTT.

This clone came up a few times. The chain uses TRBV11-2 and TRBJ1-2, with no clear D. Per germline, CDR1 SGHAT and CDR2 FQNNGV. Trimming pared 11 bases from V and 4 bases from J, leaving 20 bases between. The CDR3 extends over 14 amino acids. CDR3 coding DNA: TGTGCCTCGGCGCCGGGCCCTATCTTCTATGGCTACACCTTC. This encodes CASAPGPIFYGYTF.

The table lists this clone with many counts. J is TRBJ1-2 and V is TRBV18; possibly TRBD1 for D (6 bases). Germline V CDR1 and CDR2: KGHSH, LQKENI. Trimming took 3 bases from V and 5 from J, leaving 22 bases between them. The CDR3 contains 17 residues. Here the CDR3 DNA reads TGTGCCAGCTCACCTGGGCAGGGGCGCGTGGATGGATATGGCTACACCTTC. Its translation is CASSPGQGRVDGYGYTF.

The chain employs TRBV7-8 and TRBJ2-1; TRBD2 is a possible D gene (6 bases). Trimming pared 3 bases from V and 3 bases from J, leaving 12 bases between. CDR1 and CDR2 (germline): SGHVS, FQNEAQ. The CDR3 is 15 amino acids. The DNA of the CDR3 is TGTGCCAGCAGCTTGGAGACTAGGATCTACAATGAGCAGTTCTTC. Residues: CASSLETRIYNEQFF.

The rearrangement links TRBV11-1 to TRBJ2-5; D is ambiguous. The J call may be mistaken, given a closer DNA end match to TRBJ2-7. The CDR3 runs to 11 residues. Germline CDR1 SGHAT, CDR2 FQDESV (reference sequence). For the CDR3, the DNA is TGTGCCAGCAGCTTAAGCAGCGAGCAGTACTTC. This encodes CASSLSSEQYF.

In nucleotides, the CDR3 is TGTGCCAGTAGGAGATCTAGCGGGGCGAACACCGGGGAGCTGTTTTTT. Its protein product is CASRRSSGANTGELFF. The chain employs TRBV19 and TRBJ2-2; 9 bases align to TRBD2. The V gene's germline CDR1 is LNHDA and CDR2 SQIVND (reference sequence). The CDR3 has 16 residues. With V trimmed by 6 bases and J by 0 bases, 5 bases remained unmatched. The full variable domain, rest sourced from reference TRBV19 and TRBJ2-2, is DGGITQSPKYLFRKEGQNVTLSCEQNLNHDAMYWYRQDPGQGLRLIYYSQIVNDFQKGDIAEGYSVSREKKESFPLTVTSAQKNPTAFYLCASRRSSGANTGELFFGEGSRLTVL.

The chain uses TRBV5-4 and TRBJ2-3; 10 positions match TRBD1. The CDR3 totals 15 residues. V was clipped by 4 bases and J by 4 bases; unmatched bases: 6. The V gene's germline CDR1 is SGHNT and CDR2 YYREEE (reference sequence). DNA for the CDR3: TGTGCCAGCAGCCCCGGACAGGGGGTGGCAGATACGCAGTATTTT. Amino acids: CASSPGQGVADTQYF.

This clone was seen repeatedly, ten times or more. The chain employs TRBV2 and TRBJ1-4; TRBD1 matches at 7 bases. V shed 3 bases, J shed 14 bases, and the junction held 9 bases outside the gene matches. Germline-derived CDR1 and CDR2 are SNHLY and FYNNEI. This CDR3 spans 13 amino acids. The CDR3 bases are TGTGCCAGCAGTGATACGGGACAGAAGAAGCTGTTTTTT. Amino acid sequence: CASSDTGQKKLFF. The full variable domain, completed using reference TRBV2 and TRBJ1-4, is EPEVTQTPSHQVTQMGQEVILRCVPISNHLYFYWYRQILGQKVEFLVSFYNNEISEKSEIFDDQFSVERPDGSNFTLKIRSTKLEDSAMYFCASSDTGQKKLFFGSGTQLSVL.

A few counts support this clone. The chain has TRBV7-9 and TRBJ1-5, with D possibly TRBD1 on 5 matching bases. Between the trimmed V and J ends, which lost 3 bases and 4 bases, there was a span of 13 bases. Per germline, CDR1 SEHNR and CDR2 FQNEAQ (reference sequence). The CDR3 sequence is 15 residues long. DNA for the CDR3: TGTGCCAGCAGCTTTTGGGACGGACGAAATCAGCCCCAGCATTTT. Residues: CASSFWDGRNQPQHF.